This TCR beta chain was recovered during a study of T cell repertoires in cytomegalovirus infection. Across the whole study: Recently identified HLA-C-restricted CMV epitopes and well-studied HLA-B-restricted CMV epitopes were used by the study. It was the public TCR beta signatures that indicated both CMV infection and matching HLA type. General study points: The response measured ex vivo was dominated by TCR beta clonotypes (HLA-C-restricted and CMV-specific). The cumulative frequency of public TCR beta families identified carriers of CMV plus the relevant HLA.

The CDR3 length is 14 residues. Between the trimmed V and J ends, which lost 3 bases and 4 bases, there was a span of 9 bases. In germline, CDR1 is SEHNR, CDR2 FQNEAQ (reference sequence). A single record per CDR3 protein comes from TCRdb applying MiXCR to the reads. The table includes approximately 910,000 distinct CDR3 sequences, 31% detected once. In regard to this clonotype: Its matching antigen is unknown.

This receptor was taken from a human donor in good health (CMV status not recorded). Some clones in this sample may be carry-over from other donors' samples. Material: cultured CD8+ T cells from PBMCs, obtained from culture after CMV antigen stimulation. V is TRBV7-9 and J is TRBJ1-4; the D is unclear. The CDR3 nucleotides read TGTGCCAGCAGCTTTGTGGCAGATAATGAAAAACTGTTTTTT. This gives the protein CASSFVADNEKLFF.